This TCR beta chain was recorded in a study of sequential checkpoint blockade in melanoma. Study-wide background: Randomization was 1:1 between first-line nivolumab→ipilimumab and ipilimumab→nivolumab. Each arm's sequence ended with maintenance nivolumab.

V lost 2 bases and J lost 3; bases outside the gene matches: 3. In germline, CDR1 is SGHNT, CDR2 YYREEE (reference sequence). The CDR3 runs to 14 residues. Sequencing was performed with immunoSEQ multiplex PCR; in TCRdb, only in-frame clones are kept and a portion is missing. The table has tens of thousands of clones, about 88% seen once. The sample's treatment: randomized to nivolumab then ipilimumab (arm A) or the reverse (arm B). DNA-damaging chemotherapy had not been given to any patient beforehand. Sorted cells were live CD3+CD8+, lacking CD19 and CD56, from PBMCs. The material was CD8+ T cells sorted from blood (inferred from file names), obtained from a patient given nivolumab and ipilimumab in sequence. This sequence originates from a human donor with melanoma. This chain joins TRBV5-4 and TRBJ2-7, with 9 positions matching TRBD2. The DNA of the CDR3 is TGTGCCAGCAGCTTCTCTAGCGGGGACTACGAGCAGTACTTC. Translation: CASSFSSGDYEQYF.